The 20 T cell receptor beta chains listed next were all sequenced from one sample in a study of T cells in Graves' hyperthyroidism and ophthalmopathy (dated by TCRdb to between 2019 and 2020). Libraries were prepared through multiplex PCR. Reads for this sample came from an Illumina HiSeq 2000. The TCR beta CDR3 regions were amplified from the RNA transcripts. The TCR CDR3 was subjected to a first round of RT-PCR using the HTBI primer set and the Qiagen OneStep RT-PCR kit. In TCRdb, the public reads were trimmed at Q25 with fastp and aligned with MiXCR, with productive beta chains retained. Each CDR3 protein appears once, grouped with its most common genes and DNA. This sample comprises approximately 620,000 distinct CDR3 sequences, more than 11% of them detected only once. Together, the top ten hold around 5.4% of the sample. The specimen sequenced was blood. The receptors originated from a woman aged 30 to 39 with Graves' hyperthyroidism that later progressed to Graves' ophthalmopathy.

V usage is TRBV19 and J usage is TRBJ2-1; 12 nucleotides match TRBD2. The CDR3 is 18 amino acids. The trim removed 5 bases at V and 7 bases at J, leaving 15 bases unmatched. Germline lookup yields CDR1 LNHDA and CDR2 SQIVND (reference sequence). The DNA of the CDR3 is TGTGCCAGTAGTTCGGCTCCGACTAGCGGGAGAGTGGGAAATGAGCAGTTCTTC. Amino acids: CASSSAPTSGRVGNEQFF. The variable domain in full, with the rest retrieved from reference TRBV19 and TRBJ2-1, is DGGITQSPKYLFRKEGQNVTLSCEQNLNHDAMYWYRQDPGQGLRLIYYSQIVNDFQKGDIAEGYSVSREKKESFPLTVTSAQKNPTAFYLCASSSAPTSGRVGNEQFFGPGTRLTVL.

This clonotype was detected a few times. This sequence joins TRBV9 and TRBJ2-1, with 10 nucleotides matching TRBD2. Germline values: CDR1 SGDLS, CDR2 YYNGEE. The CDR3 loop spans 15 amino acids. V shed 0 bases, J shed 6 bases, and the junction held 3 bases outside the gene matches. The CDR3 protein is CASSVVLAGVNEQFF. CDR3 DNA sequence: TGTGCCAGCAGCGTAGTGCTAGCGGGAGTCAATGAGCAGTTCTTC.

The rearrangement uses TRBV6-2 or TRBV6-3 and TRBJ2-5; D unclear. The V gene's germline CDR1 is MNHEY and CDR2 SVGEGT. Trimming stripped 6 bases from V and 4 bases from J, with 12 bases between. This CDR3 spans 13 amino acids. The CDR3 is CASSLLGRETQYF. Written as DNA, the CDR3 is TGTGCCAGCAGCCTCCTTGGGCGAGAGACCCAGTACTTC.

This clonotype came up many times. The chain links TRBV25-1 to TRBJ2-3; D perhaps matches TRBD2 (6 bases). Germline CDR1 reads MGHDK; CDR2 reads SYGVNS. CDR3 length: 18 residues. The germline V and J ends were trimmed by 5 bases and 0 bases, with 21 bases remaining between them. The CDR3 DNA is TGTGCCAGCAGTCCCCACCGGGAGAGGCTCTCTAGCACAGATACGCAGTATTTT. As protein: CASSPHRERLSSTDTQYF.

This chain connects TRBV19 to TRBJ1-3; TRBD1 is a possible D gene (5 bases). Trimming took 5 bases from V and 3 from J, leaving 14 bases between them. CDR3 length: 15 residues. CDR1 and CDR2 from the germline V gene are LNHDA and SQIVND (reference sequence). As DNA, the CDR3 is TGTGCCAGTAGTCCATCTACGGACATTGGAAACACCATATATTTT. Encoded protein: CASSPSTDIGNTIYF. The whole variable domain, filled in from reference TRBV19 and TRBJ1-3, reads DGGITQSPKYLFRKEGQNVTLSCEQNLNHDAMYWYRQDPGQGLRLIYYSQIVNDFQKGDIAEGYSVSREKKESFPLTVTSAQKNPTAFYLCASSPSTDIGNTIYFGEGSWLTVV.

This clonotype appeared many times. The chain combines TRBV7-8 with TRBJ1-5, with a tentative D call TRBD1 (5 bases). This CDR3 contains 17 residues. V lost 5 bases to trimming and J lost 0 bases, with 17 bases between them. CDR1 is SGHVS and CDR2 is FQNEAQ in the germline V gene. CDR3 residues: CASSPQGGWDSNQPQHF. DNA for the CDR3: TGTGCCAGCAGCCCCCAGGGAGGGTGGGATAGCAATCAGCCCCAGCATTTT.

This chain connects TRBV30 to TRBJ2-1; D unclear. Germline CDR1 is GTSNPN and CDR2 is SVGIG (reference sequence). The CDR3 runs 13 residues. Trimming removed 7 bases at V and 5 bases at J, with 15 bases between. This chain's CDR3 is CAYQPAWDNEQFF. CDR3 nucleotides: TGTGCCTACCAGCCCGCTTGGGACAATGAGCAGTTCTTC.

This chain uses TRBV15 with TRBJ1-5, with 7 bases matching TRBD1. The J segment lost 7 bases and the V segment lost 7 bases, leaving 10 bases of the junction unmatched. From germline, CDR1 is LNHNV and CDR2 YYDKDF (reference sequence). The CDR3 covers 14 residues. CDR3 loop: CATTADRLEQPQHF. CDR3 sequence (DNA): TGTGCCACCACCGCGGACAGGCTGGAACAGCCCCAGCATTTT.

This clonotype was seen ten or more times. The chain is built from TRBV30 and TRBJ1-4; D possibly corresponds to TRBD1 (5 bases). The V end lost 0 bases, the J end lost 3 bases, and 8 bases lay between the germline ends. The CDR3 runs 14 residues. From germline, CDR1 is GTSNPN and CDR2 SVGIG (reference sequence). CDR3 residues: CAWSVGGPNEKLFF. CDR3 DNA: TGTGCCTGGAGTGTTGGGGGACCTAATGAAAAACTGTTTTTT.

Many counts were recorded for this clonotype. V and J are TRBV3-1 and TRBJ1-4; D not resolved. V was trimmed by 6 bases and J by 6 bases, leaving 5 bases between them. The CDR3 totals 11 residues. Germline-derived CDR1 and CDR2 are LGHDT and YNNKEL (reference sequence). The CDR3 nucleotides are TGTGCCAGCAGGGATTATGAAAAACTGTTTTTT. Encoded protein: CASRDYEKLFF.

In this sample, this clonotype turned up a few times. The J gene is TRBJ2-3, the V gene TRBV4-1; 12 bases are shared with TRBD2. V trimming: 3 bases; J trimming: 2 bases; junction bases outside the gene matches: 15. CDR1 is MGHRA and CDR2 is YSYEKL in the germline V gene. The CDR3 extends over 20 amino acids. The CDR3 protein is CASSHPTSGTSGSHTDTQYF. The CDR3 DNA is TGCGCCAGCAGCCACCCGACCTCCGGGACTAGCGGGTCCCACACAGATACGCAGTATTTT.

At least ten counts were recorded for this clonotype. The J gene is TRBJ2-7, the V gene TRBV7-2; D is perhaps TRBD2 (5 bases). CDR3 size: 15 residues. The V gene's germline CDR1 is SGHTA and CDR2 FQGNSA. The ends were cut back, 7 bases at V and 2 bases at J, with 18 bases in the middle. The CDR3 spells CASTPVADSAYEQYF. CDR3 coding DNA: TGTGCCAGCACCCCTGTGGCGGACTCCGCCTACGAGCAGTACTTC. The variable domain in full, completed from reference TRBV7-2 and TRBJ2-7, reads GAGVSQSPSNKVTEKGKDVELRCDPISGHTALYWYRQSLGQGLEFLIYFQGNSAPDKSGLPSDRFSAERTGGSVSTLTIQRTQQEDSAVYLCASTPVADSAYEQYFGPGTRLTVT.

The chain links TRBV4-3 to TRBJ1-5; 7 bases are shared with TRBD1. Germline V gives CDR1 LGHNA, CDR2 YSLEER. The CDR3 has 17 residues. Trimming at V came to 0 bases and at J to 6 bases, leaving 11 bases not matched to a gene. CDR3 protein: CASSQDLARQGGQPQHF. CDR3 nucleotide sequence: TGCGCCAGCAGCCAAGATCTTGCTCGACAGGGTGGTCAGCCCCAGCATTTT.

In regard to this clonotype: A much larger clone lies one base from this, so it may be a read error. The chain combines TRBV20-1 with TRBJ2-2; no clear D gene. This CDR3 region has 13 residues. Germline loops: CDR1 DFQATT, CDR2 SNEGSKA (reference sequence). Trimming took off 3 bases at V and 3 bases at J, with 8 bases between the two ends. The CDR3 protein is CSASPSDTGELFF. The CDR3 region has the DNA TGCAGTGCTAGCCCATCGGACACCGGGGAGCTGTTTTTT.

Many counts were recorded for this clonotype. This chain joins TRBV19 and TRBJ2-1; D may be TRBD2 (6 bases). The CDR3 is made up of 13 amino acids. Per germline, CDR1 LNHDA and CDR2 SQIVND (reference sequence). The V gene lost 5 bases and the J gene lost 3 bases, with 8 bases spanning the gap. Here the CDR3 DNA reads TGTGCCAGTAGTTCGGACTACTACAATGAGCAGTTCTTC. Amino acid sequence: CASSSDYYNEQFF.

This clonotype occurred a few times. The chain recombines TRBV7-8 with TRBJ1-6, with D uncertain. Germline loops: CDR1 SGHVS, CDR2 FQNEAQ. The CDR3 has 17 amino acids. V was clipped by 3 bases and J by 8 bases, with 20 bases between them. CDR3 coding DNA: TGTGCCAGCAGCTTTCCGCGAGGACTGGATCTCGATTCACCCCTCCACTTT. This gives the protein CASSFPRGLDLDSPLHF. Complete variable domain (other parts from reference TRBV7-8 and TRBJ1-6): GAGVSQSPRYKVAKRGQDVALRCDPISGHVSLFWYQQALGQGPEFLTYFQNEAQLDKSGLPSDRFFAERPEGSVSTLKIQRTQQEDSAVYLCASSFPRGLDLDSPLHFGNGTRLTVT.

In this sample, this clonotype turned up many times. The CDR3 DNA sequence: TGTGCCAGCAGGGAACCGGGGACTGAAGCTTTCTTT. Amino acids: CASREPGTEAFF. V is TRBV12-3 or TRBV12-4 and J is TRBJ1-1, with unresolved D. The CDR3 is 12 residues long. V lost 6 bases to trimming and J lost 5 bases, with 10 bases between them.

This clonotype was found many times. The J gene is TRBJ1-6, the V gene TRBV28, with D hard to call. The CDR3 has 16 amino acids. V was shortened by 5 bases and J by 6 bases, with 17 bases between the two germline ends. The V gene's germline CDR1 is MDHEN and CDR2 SYDVKM. CDR3 sequence (DNA): TGTGCCAGCAGTCCTTTTTCCGGCTCATCTAATTCACCCCTCCACTTT. This translates into CASSPFSGSSNSPLHF.

This chain links TRBV18 with TRBJ2-1; D not certain. Trimming removed 4 bases at V and 7 bases at J, with 23 bases between. The CDR3 is 17 residues long. The germline V gene has CDR1 KGHSH and CDR2 LQKENI. CDR3: CASSLTSTSLPLNEQFF. CDR3 sequence (DNA): TGTGCCAGCTCACTGACGTCGACCTCTCTGCCCCTAAATGAGCAGTTCTTC.

This clonotype has at least ten counts. The chain combines TRBV11-2 with TRBJ2-1; TRBD1 or TRBD2 may be the D gene (5 bases each). V was trimmed by 7 bases and J by 2 bases, leaving 12 bases between them. Germline CDR1 is SGHAT and CDR2 is FQNNGV. There are 14 residues in the CDR3. CDR3 sequence: CASIRDGPYNEQFF. CDR3 nucleotide sequence: TGTGCCAGCATCCGGGACGGACCCTACAATGAGCAGTTCTTC. The whole variable domain, filled in from reference TRBV11-2 and TRBJ2-1, reads EAGVAQSPRYKIIEKRQSVAFWCNPISGHATLYWYQQILGQGPKLLIQFQNNGVVDDSQLPKDRFSAERLKGVDSTLKIQPAKLEDSAVYLCASIRDGPYNEQFFGPGTRLTVL.